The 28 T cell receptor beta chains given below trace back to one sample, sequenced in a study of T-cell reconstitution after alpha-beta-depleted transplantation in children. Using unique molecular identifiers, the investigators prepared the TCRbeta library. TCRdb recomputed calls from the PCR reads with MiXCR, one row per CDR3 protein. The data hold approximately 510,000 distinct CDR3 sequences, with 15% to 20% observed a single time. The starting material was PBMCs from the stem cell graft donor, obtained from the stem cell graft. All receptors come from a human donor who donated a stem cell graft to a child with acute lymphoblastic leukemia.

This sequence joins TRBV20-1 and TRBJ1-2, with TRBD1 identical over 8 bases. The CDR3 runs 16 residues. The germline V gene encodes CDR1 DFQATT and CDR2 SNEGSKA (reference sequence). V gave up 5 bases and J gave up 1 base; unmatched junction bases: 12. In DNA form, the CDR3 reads TGCAGTGCTCCCGGTCAGGGGGCCGTTTTTAACTATGGCTACACCTTC. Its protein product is CSAPGQGAVFNYGYTF.

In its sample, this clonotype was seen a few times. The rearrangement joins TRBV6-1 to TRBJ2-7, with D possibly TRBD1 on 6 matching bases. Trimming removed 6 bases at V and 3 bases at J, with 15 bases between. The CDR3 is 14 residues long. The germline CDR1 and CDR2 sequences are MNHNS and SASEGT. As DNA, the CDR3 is TGTGCCAGCAGCGCCGGGACAAACTTCTACGAGCAGTACTTC. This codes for CASSAGTNFYEQYF.

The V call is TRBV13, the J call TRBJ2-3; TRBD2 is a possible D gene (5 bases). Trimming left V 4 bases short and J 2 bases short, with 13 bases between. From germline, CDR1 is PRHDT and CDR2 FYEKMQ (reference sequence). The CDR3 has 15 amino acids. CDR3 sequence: CASSSSRVPTDTQYF. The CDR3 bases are TGTGCCAGCAGCTCCTCGCGGGTGCCCACAGATACGCAGTATTTT.

In DNA form, the CDR3 reads TGCGCCAGCAGCTTGGCCGCCGTCACCGGGGAGCTGTTTTTT. It encodes CASSLAAVTGELFF. This chain uses TRBV5-1 with TRBJ2-2; the D is unclear. The CDR3 sequence is 14 residues long. CDR1 and CDR2 from the germline V gene are SGHRS and YFSETQ. Deletions cut 0 bases from V and 4 bases from J, with 7 bases between.

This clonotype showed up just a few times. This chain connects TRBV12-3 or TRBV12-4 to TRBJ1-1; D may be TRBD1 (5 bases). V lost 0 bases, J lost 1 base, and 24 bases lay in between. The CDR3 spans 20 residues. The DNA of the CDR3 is TGTGCCAGCAGTTTAGCTCGTAGGAGGGGCATCCCACACCGGAACACTGAAGCTTTCTTT. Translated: CASSLARRRGIPHRNTEAFF.

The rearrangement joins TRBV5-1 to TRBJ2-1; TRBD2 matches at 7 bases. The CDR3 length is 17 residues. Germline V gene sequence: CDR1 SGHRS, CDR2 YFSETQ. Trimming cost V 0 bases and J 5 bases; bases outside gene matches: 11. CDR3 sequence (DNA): TGCGCCAGCAGCTTGGGGCGGCGCGGGAGCCCCAACAATGAGCAGTTCTTC. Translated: CASSLGRRGSPNNEQFF.

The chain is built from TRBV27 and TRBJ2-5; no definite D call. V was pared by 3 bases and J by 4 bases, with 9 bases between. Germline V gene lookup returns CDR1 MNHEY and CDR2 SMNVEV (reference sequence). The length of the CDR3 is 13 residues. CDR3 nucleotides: TGTGCCAGCAGTTTTCACCAACGAGAGACCCAGTACTTC. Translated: CASSFHQRETQYF.

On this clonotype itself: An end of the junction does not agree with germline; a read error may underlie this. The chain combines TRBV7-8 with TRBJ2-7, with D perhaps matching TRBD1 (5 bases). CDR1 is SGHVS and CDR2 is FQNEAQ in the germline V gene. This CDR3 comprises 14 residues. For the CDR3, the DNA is TGTGCCAGCCTTTCAAGACAGAGCTCCTACGAGCAGCACTTC. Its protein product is CASLSRQSSYEQHF.

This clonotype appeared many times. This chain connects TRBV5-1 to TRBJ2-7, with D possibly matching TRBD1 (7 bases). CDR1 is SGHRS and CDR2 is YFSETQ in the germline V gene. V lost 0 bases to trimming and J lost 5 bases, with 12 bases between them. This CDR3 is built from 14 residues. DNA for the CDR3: TGCGCCAGCAGCTTGGTAGGCGGGACAGACGAGCAGTACTTC. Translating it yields CASSLVGGTDEQYF.

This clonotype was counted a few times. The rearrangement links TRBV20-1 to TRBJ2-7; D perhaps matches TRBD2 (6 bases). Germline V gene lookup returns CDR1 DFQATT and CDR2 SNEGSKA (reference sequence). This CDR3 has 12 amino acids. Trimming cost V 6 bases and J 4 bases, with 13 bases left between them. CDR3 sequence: CSAAGPRYEQYF. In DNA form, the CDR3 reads TGCAGTGCCGCGGGACCGAGGTACGAGCAGTACTTC.

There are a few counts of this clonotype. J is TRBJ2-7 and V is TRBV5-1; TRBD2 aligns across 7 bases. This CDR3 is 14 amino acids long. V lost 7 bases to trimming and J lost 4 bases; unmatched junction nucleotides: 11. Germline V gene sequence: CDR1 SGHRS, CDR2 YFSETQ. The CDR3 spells CASALGGNSYEQYF. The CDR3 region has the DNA TGCGCCAGCGCCCTCGGGGGGAACTCTTACGAGCAGTACTTC.

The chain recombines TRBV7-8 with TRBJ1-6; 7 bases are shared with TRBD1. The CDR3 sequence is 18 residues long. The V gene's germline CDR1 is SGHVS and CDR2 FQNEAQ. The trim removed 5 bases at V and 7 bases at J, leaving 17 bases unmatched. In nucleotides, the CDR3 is TGTGCCAGCAGCCGTTCTGTAAGCCCGGGACAGCAAAATTCACCCCTCCACTTT. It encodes CASSRSVSPGQQNSPLHF.

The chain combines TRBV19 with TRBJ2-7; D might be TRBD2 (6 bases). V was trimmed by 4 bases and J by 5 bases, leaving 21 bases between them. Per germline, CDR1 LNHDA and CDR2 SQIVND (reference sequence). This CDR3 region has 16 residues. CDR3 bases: TGTGCCAGTAGTACTGGGTGGAGGACTACGACTCACGAGCAGTACTTC. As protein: CASSTGWRTTTHEQYF.

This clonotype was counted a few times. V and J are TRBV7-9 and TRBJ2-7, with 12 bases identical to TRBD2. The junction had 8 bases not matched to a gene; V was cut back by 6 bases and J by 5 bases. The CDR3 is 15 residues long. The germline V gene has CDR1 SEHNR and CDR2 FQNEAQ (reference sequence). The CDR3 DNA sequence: TGTGCCAGCAGGGACGGACTAGCGGGAAGCCACGAGCAGTACTTC. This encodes CASRDGLAGSHEQYF.

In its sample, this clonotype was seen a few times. Here the CDR3 reads CASSSWGDRDYEQYF. Written as DNA, the CDR3 is TGTGCCAGCAGCTCCTGGGGGGACAGGGACTACGAGCAGTACTTC. The J gene is TRBJ2-7, the V gene TRBV9, with 9 bases identical to TRBD1. Per germline, CDR1 SGDLS and CDR2 YYNGEE. The CDR3 is made up of 15 amino acids. V lost 4 bases to trimming and J lost 3 bases; unmatched junction nucleotides: 8.

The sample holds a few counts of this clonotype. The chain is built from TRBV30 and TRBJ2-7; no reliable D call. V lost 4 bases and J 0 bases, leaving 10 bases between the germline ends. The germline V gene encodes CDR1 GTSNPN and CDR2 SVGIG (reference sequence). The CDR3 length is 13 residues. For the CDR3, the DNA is TGTGCCTGGAATGGCGTTCTCTCCTACGAGCAGTACTTC. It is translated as CAWNGVLSYEQYF. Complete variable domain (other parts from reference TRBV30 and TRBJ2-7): SQTIHQWPATLVQPVGSPLSLECTVEGTSNPNLYWYRQAAGRGLQLLFYSVGIGQISSEVPQNLSASRPQDRQFILSSKKLLLSDSGFYLCAWNGVLSYEQYFGPGTRLTVT.

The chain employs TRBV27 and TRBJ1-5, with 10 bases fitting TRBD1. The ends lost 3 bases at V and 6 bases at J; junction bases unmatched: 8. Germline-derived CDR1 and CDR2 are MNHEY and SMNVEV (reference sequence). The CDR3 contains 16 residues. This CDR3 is CASSFRGTGVSQPQHF. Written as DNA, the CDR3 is TGTGCCAGCAGTTTCCGTGGGACAGGGGTGAGTCAGCCCCAGCATTTT.

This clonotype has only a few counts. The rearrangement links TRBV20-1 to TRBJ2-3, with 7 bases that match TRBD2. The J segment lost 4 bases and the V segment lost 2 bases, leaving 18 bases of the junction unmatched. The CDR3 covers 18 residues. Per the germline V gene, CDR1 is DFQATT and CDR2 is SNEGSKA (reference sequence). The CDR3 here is CSARLLDPWAGDPDTQYF. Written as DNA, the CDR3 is TGCAGTGCTAGATTATTAGATCCGTGGGCGGGAGACCCAGATACGCAGTATTTT.

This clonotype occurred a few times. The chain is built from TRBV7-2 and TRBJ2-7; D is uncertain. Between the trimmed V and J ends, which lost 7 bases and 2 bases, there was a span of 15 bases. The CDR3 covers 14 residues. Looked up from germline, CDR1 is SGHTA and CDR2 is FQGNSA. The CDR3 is CASTPRPGTYEQYF. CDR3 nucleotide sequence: TGTGCCAGCACGCCCCGGCCTGGGACCTACGAGCAGTACTTC.

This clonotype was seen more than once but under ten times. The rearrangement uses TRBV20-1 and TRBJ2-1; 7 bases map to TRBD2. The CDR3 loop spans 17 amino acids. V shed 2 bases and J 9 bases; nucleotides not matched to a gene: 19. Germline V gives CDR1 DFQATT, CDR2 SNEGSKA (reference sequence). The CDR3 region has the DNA TGCAGTGCTAGACGTGAGAGGAGCGGGATGGCCTGGCTTGAGCAGTTCTTC. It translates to CSARRERSGMAWLEQFF.

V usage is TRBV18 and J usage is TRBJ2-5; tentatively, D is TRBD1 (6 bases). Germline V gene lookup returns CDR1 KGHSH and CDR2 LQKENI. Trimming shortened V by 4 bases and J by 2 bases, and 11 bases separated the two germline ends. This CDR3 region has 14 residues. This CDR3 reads CASSLWTEQETQYF. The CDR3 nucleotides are TGTGCCAGCTCACTATGGACAGAACAAGAGACCCAGTACTTC. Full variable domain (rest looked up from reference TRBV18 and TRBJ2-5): NAGVMQNPRHLVRRRGQEARLRCSPMKGHSHVYWYRQLPEEGLKFMVYLQKENIIDESGMPKERFSAEFPKEGPSILRIQQVVRGDSAAYFCASSLWTEQETQYFGPGTRLLVL.

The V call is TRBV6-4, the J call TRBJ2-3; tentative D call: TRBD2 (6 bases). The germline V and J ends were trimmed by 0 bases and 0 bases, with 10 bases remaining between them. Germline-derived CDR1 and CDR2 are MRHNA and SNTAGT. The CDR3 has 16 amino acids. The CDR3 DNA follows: TGTGCCAGCAGTGACTCTGGGGACTTAAGCACAGATACGCAGTATTTT. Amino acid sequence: CASSDSGDLSTDTQYF.

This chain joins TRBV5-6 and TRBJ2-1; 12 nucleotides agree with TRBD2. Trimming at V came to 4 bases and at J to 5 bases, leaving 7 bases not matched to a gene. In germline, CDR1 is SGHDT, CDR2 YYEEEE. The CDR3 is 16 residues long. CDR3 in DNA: TGTGCCAGCAGCGAAGGACTAGCGGGATTCAACAATGAGCAGTTCTTC. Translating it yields CASSEGLAGFNNEQFF.

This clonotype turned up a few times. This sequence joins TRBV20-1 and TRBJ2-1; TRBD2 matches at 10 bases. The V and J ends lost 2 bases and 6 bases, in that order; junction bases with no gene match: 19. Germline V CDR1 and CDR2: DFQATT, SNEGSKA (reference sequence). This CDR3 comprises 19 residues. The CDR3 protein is CSARRLGTSDRPGGNEQFF. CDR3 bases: TGCAGTGCTAGAAGGTTAGGGACTAGCGACCGACCCGGGGGCAATGAGCAGTTCTTC.

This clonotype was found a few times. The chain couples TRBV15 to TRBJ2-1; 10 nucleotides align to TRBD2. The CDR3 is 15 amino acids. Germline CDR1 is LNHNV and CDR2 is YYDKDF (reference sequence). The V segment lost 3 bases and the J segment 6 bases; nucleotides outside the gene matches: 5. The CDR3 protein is CATSSQREGLNEQFF. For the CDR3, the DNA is TGTGCCACCAGCAGCCAGCGGGAGGGACTCAATGAGCAGTTCTTC.

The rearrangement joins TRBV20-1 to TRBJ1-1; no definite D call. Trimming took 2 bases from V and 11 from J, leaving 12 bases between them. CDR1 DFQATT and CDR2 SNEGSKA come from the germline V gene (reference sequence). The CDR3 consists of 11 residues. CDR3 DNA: TGCAGTGCTAGAATAGGGAGTGTGGCTTTCTTT. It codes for CSARIGSVAFF.

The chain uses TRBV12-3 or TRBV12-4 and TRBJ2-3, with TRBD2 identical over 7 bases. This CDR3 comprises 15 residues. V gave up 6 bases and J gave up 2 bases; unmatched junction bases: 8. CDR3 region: CASSTGLVSTDTQYF. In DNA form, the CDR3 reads TGTGCCAGCAGCACCGGACTAGTATCCACAGATACGCAGTATTTT.

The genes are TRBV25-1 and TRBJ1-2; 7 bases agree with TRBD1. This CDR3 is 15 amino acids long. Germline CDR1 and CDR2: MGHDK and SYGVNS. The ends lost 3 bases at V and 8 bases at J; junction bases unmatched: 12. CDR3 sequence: CASSDREWQGGGYTF. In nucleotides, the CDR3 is TGTGCCAGCAGTGACCGAGAGTGGCAGGGGGGCGGCTACACCTTC.